The T cell receptor (beta chain) described here comes from a study of blood T cells in healthy people across ages. The V end lost 3 bases, the J end lost 1 base, and 7 bases lay between the germline ends. CDR3 length: 13 amino acids. Germline V gene sequence: CDR1 SGHKS, CDR2 YYEKEE (reference sequence). This clonotype was counted only a few times. The authors ran a second PCR of about 6 to 11 cycles using a sample-barcoded 5' primer and a J-beta primer mix. TCRdb re-called the 5' RACE reads with MiXCR, one entry per CDR3 protein. The sample records about 970,000 distinct CDR3 sequences, just over 50% being singletons.

The specimen was blood. The chain combines TRBV5-5 with TRBJ2-5; D assignment may be TRBD1 or TRBD2 (5 bases each). The receptor comes from a woman in her fifties or sixties in good health. CDR3 in DNA: TGTGCCAGCAGCTGGGACCCCCAAGAGACCCAGTACTTC. Its protein product is CASSWDPQETQYF.